Detailed here is one T cell receptor beta chain. RNA transcripts were the template, and TCR beta CDR3 regions were amplified from them. HTBI primers primed a first-round RT-PCR, and a second-round multiplex PCR followed. Each CDR3 protein is one row after TCRdb ran MiXCR on the multiplex PCR reads. The sample has 600,000 to 950,000 distinct CDR3 sequences; 40% are singletons. The germline CDR1 and CDR2 sequences are SGHVS and FNYEAQ. This CDR3 is 15 amino acids long. V gave up 5 bases and J gave up 5 bases; unmatched junction bases: 5. The data were taken from a study of Graves' ophthalmopathy and Graves' hyperthyroidism.

Sequencing used peripheral blood. The receptor's source is an adult man with Graves' ophthalmopathy. V and J are TRBV7-6 and TRBJ2-7, with 14 bases lining up with TRBD2. CDR3 amino acids: CASSRRLAGGNEQYF. In DNA form, the CDR3 reads TGTGCCAGCAGCCGCCGACTAGCGGGAGGGAACGAGCAGTACTTC.